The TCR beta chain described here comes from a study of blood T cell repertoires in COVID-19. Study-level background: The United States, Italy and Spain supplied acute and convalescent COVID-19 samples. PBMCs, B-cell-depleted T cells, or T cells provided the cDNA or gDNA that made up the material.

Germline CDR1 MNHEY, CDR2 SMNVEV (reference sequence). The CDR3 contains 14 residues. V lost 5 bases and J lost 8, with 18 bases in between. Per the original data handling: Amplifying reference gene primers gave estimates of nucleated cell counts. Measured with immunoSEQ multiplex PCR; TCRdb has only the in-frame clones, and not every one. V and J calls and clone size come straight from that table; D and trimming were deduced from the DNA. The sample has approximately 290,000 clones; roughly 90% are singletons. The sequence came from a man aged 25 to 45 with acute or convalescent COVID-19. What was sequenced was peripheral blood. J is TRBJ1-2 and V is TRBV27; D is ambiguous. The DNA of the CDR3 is TGTGCCAGCAGTCTAAATAAGAGGGAGCCCGGCTACACCTTC. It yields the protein CASSLNKREPGYTF.